This T cell receptor beta chain was found in a study of cytomegalovirus exposure and HLA in healthy donors. At sampling all donors were nominally healthy, likely with unrecorded immune exposures. About this clone itself: Its target is not known.

Whole-study results and caveats: Fewer than 20,000 TCR beta sequences were associated with HLA alleles at 0.05 false discovery rate in a later analysis. Presence/absence analysis assumed near-uniform sequencing depth across donors.

The PCR was carried out with 60 Vbeta primers and 13 Jbeta primers. Clones were read by immunoSEQ multiplex PCR, and TCRdb kept only the in-frame ones, dropping some. This sample has 180,000 or so clones, with over 65% found just once. The length of the CDR3 is 16 residues. Germline loops: CDR1 MNHEY, CDR2 SMNVEV (reference sequence). With 3 bases removed from V and 5 bases from J, the gap between germline ends came to 19 bases. The sequenced sample consisted of PBMCs. The source of this sequence is a man aged 18 to 30 in good health and CMV-seronegative. This chain links TRBV27 with TRBJ1-2; TRBD1 might be the D (5 bases). CDR3 DNA: TGTGCCAGCAGTTTGGCAGGGACGCTGGGGGGGTATGGCTACACCTTC. Residues: CASSLAGTLGGYGYTF.